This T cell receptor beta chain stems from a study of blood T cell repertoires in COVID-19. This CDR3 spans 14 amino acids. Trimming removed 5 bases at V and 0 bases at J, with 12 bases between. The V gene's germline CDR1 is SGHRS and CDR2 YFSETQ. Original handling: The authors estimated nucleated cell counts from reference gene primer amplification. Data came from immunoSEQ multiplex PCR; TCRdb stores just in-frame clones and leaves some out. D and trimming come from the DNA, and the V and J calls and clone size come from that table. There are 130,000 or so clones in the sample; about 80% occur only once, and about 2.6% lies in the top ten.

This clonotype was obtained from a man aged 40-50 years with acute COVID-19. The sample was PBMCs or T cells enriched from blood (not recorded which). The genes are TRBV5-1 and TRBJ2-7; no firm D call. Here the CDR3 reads CASRVGGYSYEQYF. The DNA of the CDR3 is TGCGCCAGCAGAGTCGGCGGTTACTCCTACGAGCAGTACTTC.